The rows below give T cell receptor beta chains drawn from one sample of a study of OX40 agonist ivuxolimab in advanced cancers. Assay: immunoSEQ multiplex PCR; the TCRdb copy retains only in-frame clones and omits some. The sample records 52,000 or so clones, less than 90% being singletons. The sample consisted of CD4+ or CD8+ T cells sorted from blood, taken in a trial of the OX40 agonist ivuxolimab. Every receptor here comes from an adult with an advanced solid tumor such as melanoma, head and neck, liver or kidney cancer. The CDR3 runs from the conserved cysteine through the conserved F or W. The D gene is left open where the match is weak. Clone sizes are given selectively: once, few, many, or a class where the clone is expanded.

j_gene,v_gene,abundance,d_gene,CDR3nt,CDR3aa
TRBJ2-2,TRBV15,.,TRBD1,TGTGCCACCAGCAGAGATGGGACAGTCAACACCGGGGAGCTGTTTTTT,CATSRDGTVNTGELFF
TRBJ2-5,TRBV5-4,.,.,TGTGCCAGCAGCTTGGGTGGTGCTAACCAAGAGACCCAGTACTTC,CASSLGGANQETQYF
TRBJ1-1,TRBV10-2,once,.,TGCGCCAGCAGTGACAGGGAGGTTCGGTGGGCTTTCTTT,CASSDREVRWAFF
TRBJ2-7,TRBV2,.,.,TGTGCCAGCGCGGGACTTCTCTCCTACGAGCAGTACTTC,CASAGLLSYEQYF
TRBJ1-1,TRBV4-3,once,.,TGCGCCAGCAGCCAAGATTTAACGGCGCCCATGAACACTGAAGCTTTCTTT,CASSQDLTAPMNTEAFF
TRBJ1-3,TRBV11-2,.,TRBD1,TGTGCCAGCAGCTTGCAGGGGGCTGGAAACACCATATATTTT,CASSLQGAGNTIYF
TRBJ2-7,TRBV5-6,.,.,TGTGCCAGCAGCTCACAGGGTAGGGTCTACGAGCAGTACTTC,CASSSQGRVYEQYF
TRBJ1-1,TRBV27,.,.,TGTGCCAGCTCTCGTGAGGGAATGTGGACTGAAGCTTTCTTT,CASSREGMWTEAFF
TRBJ2-1,TRBV4-1,medium-sized,.,TGCGCCAGCAGCCAGCTGACAGAGAACAATGAGCAGTTCTTC,CASSQLTENNEQFF
TRBJ2-6,TRBV5-1,.,.,TGCGCCAGCAGCCCCGAAGGCCGTACCTCTGGGGCCAACGTCCTGACTTTC,CASSPEGRTSGANVLTF
TRBJ2-2,TRBV4-1,medium-sized,TRBD2,TGCGCCAGCTCCCGGGGACTAGCGGGAACCGGGGAGCTGTTTTTT,CASSRGLAGTGELFF
TRBJ2-4,TRBV28,.,TRBD1,TGTGCCAGCAGTTACGGGCGGGACAGGGGGCCTTTAGCCAAAAACATTCAGTACTTC,CASSYGRDRGPLAKNIQYF
TRBJ2-1,TRBV5-1,once,TRBD2,TGCGCCAGCAGCTTGGGGGGGACTACACTTAAAGAGCAGTTCTTC,CASSLGGTTLKEQFF
TRBJ2-3,TRBV6-1,.,.,TGTGCCAGCAGGGAACCGGGACTCCCCCGATCGGATACGCAGTATTTT,CASREPGLPRSDTQYF
TRBJ1-2,TRBV27,.,.,TGTGCCAGCAGACAACAGGGACTGGATGGCTACACCTTC,CASRQQGLDGYTF
TRBJ1-2,TRBV7-2,.,.,TGTGCCAGCAGCTTAGCGGCAAAGGGGGTGTATGGCTACACCTTC,CASSLAAKGVYGYTF
TRBJ2-7,TRBV7-2,.,.,TGTGCCAGCAGCCCCCCCGGGACTCAGTACTTC,CASSPPGTQYF